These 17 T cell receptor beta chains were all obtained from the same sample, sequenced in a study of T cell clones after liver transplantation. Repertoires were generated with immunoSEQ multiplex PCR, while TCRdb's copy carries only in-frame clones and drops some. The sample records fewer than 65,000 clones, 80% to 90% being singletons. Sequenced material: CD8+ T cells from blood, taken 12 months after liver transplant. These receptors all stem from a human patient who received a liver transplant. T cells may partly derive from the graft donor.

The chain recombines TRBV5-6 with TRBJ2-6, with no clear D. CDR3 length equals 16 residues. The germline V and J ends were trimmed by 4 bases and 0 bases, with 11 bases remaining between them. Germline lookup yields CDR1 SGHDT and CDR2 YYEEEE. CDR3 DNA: TGTGCCAGCAGCCAGGCTCCAACCTCTGGGGCCAACGTCCTGACTTTC. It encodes CASSQAPTSGANVLTF.

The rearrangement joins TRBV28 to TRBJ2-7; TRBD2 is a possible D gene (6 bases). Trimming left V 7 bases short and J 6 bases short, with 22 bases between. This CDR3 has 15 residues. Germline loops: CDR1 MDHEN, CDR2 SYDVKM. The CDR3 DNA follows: TGTGCCAGCATCCCCCCGGGGACTTCCCCAAGCGAGCAGTACTTC. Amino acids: CASIPPGTSPSEQYF.

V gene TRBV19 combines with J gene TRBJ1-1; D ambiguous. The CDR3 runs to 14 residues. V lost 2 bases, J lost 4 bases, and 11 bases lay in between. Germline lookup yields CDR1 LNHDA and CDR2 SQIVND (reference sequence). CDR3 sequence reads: CASSIIGRATEAFF. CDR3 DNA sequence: TGTGCCAGTAGTATAATCGGAAGGGCCACTGAAGCTTTCTTT.

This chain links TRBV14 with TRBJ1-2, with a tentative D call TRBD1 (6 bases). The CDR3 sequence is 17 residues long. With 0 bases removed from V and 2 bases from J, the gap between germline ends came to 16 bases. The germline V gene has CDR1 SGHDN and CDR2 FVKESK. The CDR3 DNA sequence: TGTGCCAGCAGCCAAGACCCTACAGGGCTCGGGAACTATGGCTACACCTTC. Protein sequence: CASSQDPTGLGNYGYTF.

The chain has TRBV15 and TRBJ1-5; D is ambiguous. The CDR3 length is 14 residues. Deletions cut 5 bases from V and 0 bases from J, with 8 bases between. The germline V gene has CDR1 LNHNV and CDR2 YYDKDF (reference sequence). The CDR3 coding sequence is TGTGCCACCAGCGATGGCTATAGCAATCAGCCCCAGCATTTT. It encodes CATSDGYSNQPQHF.

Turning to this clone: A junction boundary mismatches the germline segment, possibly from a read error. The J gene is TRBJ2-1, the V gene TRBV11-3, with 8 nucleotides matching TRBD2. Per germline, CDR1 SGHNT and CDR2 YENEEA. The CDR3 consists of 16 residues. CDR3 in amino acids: CASSLGGSGNYDEQFF. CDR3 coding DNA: TGTGCCAGCAGCTTAGGGGGTAGCGGGAACTACGATGAGCAGTTCTTC.

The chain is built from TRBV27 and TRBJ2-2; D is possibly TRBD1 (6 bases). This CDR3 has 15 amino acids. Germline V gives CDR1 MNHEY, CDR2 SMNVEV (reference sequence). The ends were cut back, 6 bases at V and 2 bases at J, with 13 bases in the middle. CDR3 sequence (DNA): TGTGCCAGCAGCCGAGGGACACTTAACACCGGGGAGCTGTTTTTT. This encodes CASSRGTLNTGELFF.

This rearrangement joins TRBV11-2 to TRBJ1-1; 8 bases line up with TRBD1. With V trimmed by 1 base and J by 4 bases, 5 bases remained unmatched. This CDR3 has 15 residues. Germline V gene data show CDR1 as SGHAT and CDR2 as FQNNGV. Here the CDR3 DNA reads TGTGCCAGCAGCTTAGTTCCAGGGGGCACCACTGAAGCTTTCTTT. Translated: CASSLVPGGTTEAFF.

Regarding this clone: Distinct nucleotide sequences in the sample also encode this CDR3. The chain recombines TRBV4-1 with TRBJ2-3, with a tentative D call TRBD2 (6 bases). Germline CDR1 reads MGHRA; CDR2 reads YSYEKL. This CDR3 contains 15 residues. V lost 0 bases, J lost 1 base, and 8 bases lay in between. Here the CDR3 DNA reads TGCGCCAGCAGCCAAGAGGCGGGGCGCACAGATACGCAGTATTTT. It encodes CASSQEAGRTDTQYF.

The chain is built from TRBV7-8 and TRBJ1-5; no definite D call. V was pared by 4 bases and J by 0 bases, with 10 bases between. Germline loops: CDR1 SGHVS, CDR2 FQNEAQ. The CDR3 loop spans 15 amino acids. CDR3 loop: CASSSTGYSNQPQHF. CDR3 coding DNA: TGTGCCAGCAGCTCGACGGGCTATAGCAATCAGCCCCAGCATTTT.

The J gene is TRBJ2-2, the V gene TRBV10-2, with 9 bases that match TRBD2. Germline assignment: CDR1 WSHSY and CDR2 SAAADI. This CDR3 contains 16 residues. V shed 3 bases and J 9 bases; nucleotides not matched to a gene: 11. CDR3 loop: CASSDLAGPTGRELFF. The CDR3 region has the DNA TGCGCCAGCAGTGACCTAGCGGGGCCTACTGGTAGGGAGCTGTTTTTT.

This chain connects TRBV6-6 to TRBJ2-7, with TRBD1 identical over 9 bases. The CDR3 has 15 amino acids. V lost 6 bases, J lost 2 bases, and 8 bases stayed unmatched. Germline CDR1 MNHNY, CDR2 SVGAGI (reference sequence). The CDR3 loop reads CASRAGTGTPYEQYF. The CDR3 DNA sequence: TGTGCCAGCAGAGCCGGGACAGGGACCCCCTACGAGCAGTACTTC.

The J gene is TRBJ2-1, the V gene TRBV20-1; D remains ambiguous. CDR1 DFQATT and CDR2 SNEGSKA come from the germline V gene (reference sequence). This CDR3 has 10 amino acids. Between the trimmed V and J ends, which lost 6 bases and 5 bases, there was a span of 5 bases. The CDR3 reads CSAENNEQFF. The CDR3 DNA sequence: TGCAGTGCAGAAAACAATGAGCAGTTCTTC.

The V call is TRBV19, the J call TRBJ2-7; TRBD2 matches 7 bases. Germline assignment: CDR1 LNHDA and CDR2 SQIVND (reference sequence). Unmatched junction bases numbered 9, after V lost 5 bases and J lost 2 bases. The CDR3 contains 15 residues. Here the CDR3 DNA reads TGTGCCAGTAGTGATACTAGCGCTGTGACCTACGAGCAGTACTTC. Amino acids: CASSDTSAVTYEQYF.

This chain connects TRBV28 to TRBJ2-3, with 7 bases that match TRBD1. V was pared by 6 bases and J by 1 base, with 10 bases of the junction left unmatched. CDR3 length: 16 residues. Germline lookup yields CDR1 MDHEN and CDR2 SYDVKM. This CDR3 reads CASSRDRVTGTDTQYF. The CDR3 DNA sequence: TGTGCCAGCAGCCGAGACAGGGTGACAGGCACAGATACGCAGTATTTT. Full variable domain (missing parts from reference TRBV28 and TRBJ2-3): DVKVTQSSRYLVKRTGEKVFLECVQDMDHENMFWYRQDPGLGLRLIYFSYDVKMKEKGDIPEGYSVSREKKERFSLILESASTNQTSMYLCASSRDRVTGTDTQYFGPGTRLTVL.

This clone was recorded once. The CDR3 DNA sequence: TGTGCCAGCAGCTTAAGCGGGAGGTCCTACAATGAGCAGTTCTTC. As protein: CASSLSGRSYNEQFF. V usage is TRBV7-3 and J usage is TRBJ2-1; 8 bases agree with TRBD2. The CDR3 spans 15 residues. Per the germline V gene, CDR1 is SGHTA and CDR2 is FQGTGA. J lost 1 base, V lost 1 base, and 0 bases had no gene match.

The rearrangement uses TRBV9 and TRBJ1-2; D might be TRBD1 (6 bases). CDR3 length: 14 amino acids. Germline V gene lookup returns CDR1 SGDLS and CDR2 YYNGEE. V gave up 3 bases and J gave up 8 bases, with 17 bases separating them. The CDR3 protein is CASSARQAHRGYTF. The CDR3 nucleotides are TGTGCCAGCAGCGCCAGACAGGCCCACCGCGGCTACACCTTC.